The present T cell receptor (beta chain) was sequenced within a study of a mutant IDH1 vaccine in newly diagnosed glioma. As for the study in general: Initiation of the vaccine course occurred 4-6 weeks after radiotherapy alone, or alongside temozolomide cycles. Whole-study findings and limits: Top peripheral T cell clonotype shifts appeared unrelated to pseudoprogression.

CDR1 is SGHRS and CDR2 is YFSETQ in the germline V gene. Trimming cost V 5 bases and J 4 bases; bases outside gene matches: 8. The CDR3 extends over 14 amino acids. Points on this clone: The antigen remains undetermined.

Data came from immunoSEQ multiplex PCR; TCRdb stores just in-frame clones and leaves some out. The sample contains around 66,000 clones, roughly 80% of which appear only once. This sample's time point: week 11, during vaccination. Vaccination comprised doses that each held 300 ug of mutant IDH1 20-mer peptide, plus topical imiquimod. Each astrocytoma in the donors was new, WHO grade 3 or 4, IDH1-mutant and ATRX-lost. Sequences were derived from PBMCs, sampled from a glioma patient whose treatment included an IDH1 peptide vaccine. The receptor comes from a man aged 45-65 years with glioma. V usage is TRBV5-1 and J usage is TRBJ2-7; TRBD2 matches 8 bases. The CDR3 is CASSSAGAGYEQYF. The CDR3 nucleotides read TGCGCCAGCAGTTCAGCGGGAGCGGGATACGAGCAGTACTTC.